This is a list of T cell receptor beta chains from one sample in a study of a mutant IDH1 vaccine in newly diagnosed glioma. Sequenced by immunoSEQ multiplex PCR; TCRdb stores in-frame clones only, minus some. The top ten clones hold 5.3% of a sample with 80,000 to 100,000 clones, approximately 80% of them seen once. The sample in question was PBMCs, obtained from a glioma patient treated with radiotherapy, temozolomide or both. Receptors originate from a man in his forties or fifties with glioma. Some clones in this sample may be carry-over from other donors' samples. The CDR3 runs from the conserved cysteine through the conserved F or W. D genes are given only for firm matches. Not every row has a clone size; where given, it reads once, few, many or a size class.

size: -; J: TRBJ1-1; D: -; V: TRBV25-1; CDR3: CASSAKLALNTEAFF; DNA: TGTGCCAGCAGTGCGAAGTTGGCCCTGAACACTGAAGCTTTCTTT
size: -; J: TRBJ2-7; D: -; V: TRBV30; CDR3: CAWSVAPGLYEQYF; DNA: TGTGCCTGGAGTGTGGCCCCAGGCCTTTACGAGCAGTACTTC
size: -; J: TRBJ1-3; D: -; V: TRBV2; CDR3: CASRTDSSGNTIYF; DNA: TGTGCCAGCAGAACAGACTCCTCTGGAAACACCATATATTTT
size: once; J: TRBJ2-1; D: TRBD1; V: TRBV5-8; CDR3: CASSFQGASYNEQFF; DNA: TGTGCCAGCAGCTTTCAGGGGGCATCTTACAATGAGCAGTTCTTC
size: -; J: TRBJ1-5; D: -; V: TRBV14; CDR3: CASSQGGPQHF; DNA: TGTGCCAGCAGCCAGGGGGGTCCCCAGCATTTT
size: -; J: TRBJ2-5; D: -; V: TRBV5-6; CDR3: CASSLLGSETQYF; DNA: TGTGCCAGCAGCTTGTTGGGGAGTGAGACCCAGTACTTC
size: -; J: TRBJ1-6; D: -; V: TRBV7-2; CDR3: CASSWDYNSPLHF; DNA: TGTGCCAGCAGCTGGGATTATAATTCACCCCTCCACTTT
size: once; J: TRBJ1-3; D: TRBD1; V: TRBV5-1; CDR3: CASSLGDSGNTIYF; DNA: TGCGCCAGCAGCTTGGGGGACAGTGGAAACACCATATATTTT
size: -; J: TRBJ2-1; D: -; V: TRBV29-1; CDR3: CSANREMDYNEQFF; DNA: TGCAGCGCGAACAGGGAGATGGACTACAATGAGCAGTTCTTC
size: few; J: TRBJ2-3; D: TRBD1; V: TRBV13; CDR3: CASSLGLYRTGIADTQYF; DNA: TGTGCCAGCAGCTTAGGCCTATATAGGACAGGGATAGCAGATACGCAGTATTTT
size: -; J: TRBJ2-7; D: -; V: TRBV11-1; CDR3: CASSSLASNEQYF; DNA: TGTGCCAGCAGCTCCCTAGCTTCCAACGAGCAGTACTTC
size: once; J: TRBJ2-3; D: TRBD2; V: TRBV5-6; CDR3: CASSLRGSGVRDTQYF; DNA: TGTGCCAGCAGCTTGAGGGGTAGCGGGGTCAGGGATACGCAGTATTTT
size: once; J: TRBJ2-1; D: TRBD2; V: TRBV9; CDR3: CASSVGSGGAYNEQFF; DNA: TGTGCCAGCAGCGTAGGGAGCGGGGGGGCCTACAATGAGCAGTTCTTC
size: -; J: TRBJ2-1; D: TRBD1; V: TRBV29-1; CDR3: CSVRTEQGAGYNEQFF; DNA: TGCAGCGTTCGTACGGAACAGGGGGCGGGGTACAATGAGCAGTTCTTC
size: -; J: TRBJ1-5; D: TRBD1; V: TRBV29-1; CDR3: CSVLTGGNQPQHF; DNA: TGCAGCGTCCTGACAGGGGGCAATCAGCCCCAGCATTTT
size: -; J: TRBJ1-2; D: -; V: TRBV5-1; CDR3: CASTPAGAGYGYTF; DNA: TGCGCCAGCACCCCGGCGGGGGCCGGGTATGGCTACACCTTC
size: -; J: TRBJ1-1; D: -; V: TRBV6-6; CDR3: CASSFSREMNTEAFF; DNA: TGTGCCAGCAGTTTCTCCAGGGAAATGAACACTGAAGCTTTCTTT
size: -; J: TRBJ1-2; D: -; V: TRBV5-1; CDR3: CASSLSKGPYGYTF; DNA: TGCGCCAGCAGCTTGTCCAAGGGGCCCTATGGCTACACCTTC
size: -; J: TRBJ2-5; D: TRBD1; V: TRBV4-1; CDR3: CASSGGQGGQETQYF; DNA: TGCGCCAGCAGCGGCGGACAGGGTGGCCAAGAGACCCAGTACTTC
size: -; J: TRBJ2-2; D: -; V: TRBV2; CDR3: CASSESPLGTGELFF; DNA: TGTGCCAGCAGTGAATCCCCTCTCGGGACCGGGGAGCTGTTTTTT
size: -; J: TRBJ2-3; D: TRBD1; V: TRBV6-5; CDR3: CASMETGLDTQYF; DNA: TGTGCCAGCATGGAGACAGGGTTGGATACGCAGTATTTT
size: -; J: TRBJ2-7; D: -; V: TRBV6-1; CDR3: CASSPPGVVRQYF; DNA: TGTGCCAGCAGTCCCCCGGGGGTAGTTCGGCAGTACTTC
size: -; J: TRBJ1-6; D: TRBD1; V: TRBV4-1; CDR3: CASSQEGRTGGYSPLHF; DNA: TGCGCCAGCAGCCAAGAAGGACGGACAGGGGGCTATTCACCCCTCCACTTT
size: few; J: TRBJ1-6; D: TRBD1; V: TRBV6-1; CDR3: CASSEDRGWDSPLHF; DNA: TGTGCCAGCAGTGAGGACAGGGGGTGGGATTCACCCCTCCACTTT
size: once; J: TRBJ2-7; D: -; V: TRBV6-1; CDR3: CASASGGTDYYEQYF; DNA: TGTGCCAGCGCCTCTGGGGGGACAGACTACTACGAGCAGTACTTC
size: once; J: TRBJ2-6; D: -; V: TRBV29-1; CDR3: CSVVGQGHGANVLTF; DNA: TGCAGCGTTGTCGGCCAGGGGCATGGGGCCAACGTCCTGACTTTC
size: once; J: TRBJ1-1; D: TRBD1; V: TRBV9; CDR3: CASSVRGHHTEAFF; DNA: TGTGCCAGCAGCGTAAGGGGGCATCACACTGAAGCTTTCTTT
size: -; J: TRBJ1-1; D: -; V: TRBV19; CDR3: CASSIDMGNTEAFF; DNA: TGTGCCAGTAGTATAGATATGGGAAACACTGAAGCTTTCTTT
size: few; J: TRBJ1-1; D: -; V: TRBV27; CDR3: CASSFRPPLNTEAFF; DNA: TGTGCCAGCAGTTTTCGCCCCCCCCTGAACACTGAAGCTTTCTTT
size: -; J: TRBJ1-2; D: -; V: TRBV30; CDR3: CAWSVRRGYGYTF; DNA: TGTGCCTGGAGTGTGCGGCGGGGCTATGGCTACACCTTC
size: -; J: TRBJ1-6; D: -; V: TRBV9; CDR3: CASSEGAKNSPLHF; DNA: TGTGCCAGCAGCGAAGGGGCGAAAAATTCACCCCTCCACTTT
size: -; J: TRBJ2-1; D: TRBD2; V: TRBV9; CDR3: CASSDWGGSYNEQFF; DNA: TGTGCCAGCAGCGACTGGGGGGGTAGCTACAATGAGCAGTTCTTC
size: -; J: TRBJ1-5; D: TRBD1; V: TRBV6-5; CDR3: CASSPGDRDNQPQHF; DNA: TGTGCCAGCAGCCCCGGAGACAGGGATAATCAGCCCCAGCATTTT
size: -; J: TRBJ1-1; D: TRBD1; V: TRBV5-1; CDR3: CASSLKGAGAFF; DNA: TGCGCCAGCAGCTTGAAGGGGGCGGGTGCTTTCTTT
size: -; J: TRBJ1-4; D: TRBD1; V: TRBV2; CDR3: CASSRTVGTGHEKLFF; DNA: TGTGCCAGCAGTAGAACCGTCGGGACAGGGCATGAAAAACTGTTTTTT
size: -; J: TRBJ2-7; D: -; V: TRBV2; CDR3: CASRGIGLSYEQYF; DNA: TGTGCCAGCAGGGGTATCGGACTCTCCTACGAGCAGTACTTC
size: -; J: TRBJ2-7; D: -; V: TRBV5-6; CDR3: CASSLDNYEQYF; DNA: TGTGCCAGCAGCTTGGATAATTACGAGCAGTACTTC
size: -; J: TRBJ1-5; D: -; V: TRBV7-8; CDR3: CASSPDSNQPQHF; DNA: TGTGCCAGCAGTCCAGATAGCAATCAGCCCCAGCATTTT
size: -; J: TRBJ1-2; D: -; V: TRBV6-1; CDR3: CASSARGIAGYTF; DNA: TGTGCCAGCAGTGCCAGGGGAATTGCTGGCTACACCTTC
size: -; J: TRBJ2-3; D: TRBD2; V: TRBV5-3; CDR3: CARSLTKPGLGADTQYF; DNA: TGTGCCAGAAGCTTGACTAAACCGGGACTAGGTGCAGATACGCAGTATTTT
size: few; J: TRBJ1-6; D: -; V: TRBV27; CDR3: CASSLFGGNSPLHF; DNA: TGTGCCAGCAGTTTATTCGGAGGTAATTCACCCCTCCACTTT
size: -; J: TRBJ2-7; D: -; V: TRBV6-5; CDR3: CASSRGTTQIEQYF; DNA: TGTGCCAGCAGTAGGGGGACAACCCAAATCGAGCAGTACTTC